This T cell receptor beta chain was identified in a study of cytomegalovirus exposure and HLA in healthy donors. The CDR3 extends over 15 amino acids. The V and J ends lost 0 bases and 6 bases respectively, with 14 bases between them. Germline V CDR1 and CDR2: LNHDA, SQIVND (reference sequence). Amplification used 60 Vbeta primers and 13 Jbeta primers. Libraries were prepared by immunoSEQ multiplex PCR; TCRdb keeps only in-frame clonotypes and omits some of them. The sample shows about 160,000 clones, roughly 79% of them seen only once. This clone appeared once. Its target is unknown. Study-level results: Per a later analysis, roughly 17,000 TCR beta sequences showed association with HLA alleles at 0.05 false discovery rate. From TCR beta sequences, most subjects' HLA-A and HLA-B alleles were reportedly predicted accurately. Sequencing likely generated an artifact that appeared as a cluster of highly shared sequence variants.

The chain employs TRBV19 and TRBJ1-2; no clear D gene. This TCR derives from a woman between 40 and 55 years old in good health and CMV-seropositive. The sequencing sample was made of PBMCs. CDR3 sequence: CASSIDARTVHGYTF. CDR3 in DNA: TGTGCCAGTAGTATAGATGCCCGGACTGTGCATGGCTACACCTTC.